This TCR beta chain was identified in a study of T cell responses to AZD1222 COVID-19 vaccine. Study details: Second doses at about 4 or about 12 weeks were pooled. Whole-study findings and limits: The number of AZD1222 recipients seropositive at baseline was only five to seven. Spike-spanning, vaccine-associated CD4 TCRs were dominant at 160-218 and 743-854. Sampling that yielded the repertoires occurred only after the peak T cell response.

Of note for this clone: Its target is not known.

V lost 5 bases, J lost 8 bases, and 15 bases stayed unmatched. This CDR3 is 15 amino acids long. CDR1 SGHRS and CDR2 YFSETQ come from the germline V gene. Produced via immunoSEQ multiplex PCR; TCRdb's table is partial and in-frame only. The table records roughly 100,000 clones, 90% of them present only once. This receptor was obtained from an adult in good health. Sample: peripheral blood, taken on day 0 of AZD1222 vaccination. The J gene is TRBJ1-2, the V gene TRBV5-1, with TRBD1 matching 7 bases. The CDR3 sequence is CASRKGTESLEGYTF. CDR3 in DNA: TGCGCCAGCAGGAAAGGGACAGAGAGTCTAGAGGGCTACACCTTC.